Presented here are 6 T cell receptor beta chains from one specimen sequenced in a study of blood T cell repertoires in COVID-19. Libraries were prepared by immunoSEQ multiplex PCR; TCRdb keeps only in-frame clonotypes and omits some of them. The sample lists about 76,000 clones, 91% occurring once. Sequenced input: peripheral blood. The receptors were gathered from a human donor in a cohort sampled during active COVID-19.

The chain employs TRBV19 and TRBJ2-2; the D gene is possibly TRBD1 (7 bases). The V gene lost 5 bases and the J gene lost 3 bases, with 13 bases spanning the gap. Germline CDR1 and CDR2: LNHDA and SQIVND (reference sequence). The length of the CDR3 is 15 residues. The CDR3 loop reads CASSGGGADTGELFF. The CDR3 DNA sequence: TGTGCCAGTAGTGGAGGGGGCGCGGACACCGGGGAGCTGTTTTTT.

V is TRBV7-6 and J is TRBJ1-1; 8 nucleotides agree with TRBD1. Germline-derived CDR1 and CDR2 are SGHVS and FNYEAQ. Losses at the gene ends were 3 bases for V and 1 base for J; bases not matched to a gene: 4. CDR3 size: 15 residues. The DNA of the CDR3 is TGTGCCAGCAGCTTGGTCGGACAGGGGAACACTGAAGCTTTCTTT. This sequence encodes CASSLVGQGNTEAFF.

The CDR3 loop reads CASRGSPNYGYTF. The CDR3, as DNA: TGTGCCAGCCGCGGATCACCTAACTATGGCTACACCTTC. V and J are TRBV6-5 and TRBJ1-2, with D unclear. CDR3 length: 13 residues. The germline V gene has CDR1 MNHEY and CDR2 SVGAGI. The V gene lost 8 bases and the J gene lost 0 bases, with 10 bases spanning the gap.

The chain couples TRBV11-2 to TRBJ2-7, with 10 positions matching TRBD1. There are 13 residues in the CDR3. From germline, CDR1 is SGHAT and CDR2 FQNNGV. The J segment lost 5 bases and the V segment lost 5 bases, leaving 3 bases of the junction unmatched. The CDR3 spells CASSRDRGDEQYF. CDR3 nucleotides: TGTGCCAGCAGCCGGGACAGGGGCGACGAGCAGTACTTC. Supplemented by reference TRBV11-2 and TRBJ2-7, the full variable domain reads EAGVAQSPRYKIIEKRQSVAFWCNPISGHATLYWYQQILGQGPKLLIQFQNNGVVDDSQLPKDRFSAERLKGVDSTLKIQPAKLEDSAVYLCASSRDRGDEQYFGPGTRLTVT.

V and J are TRBV7-2 and TRBJ1-6; D not certain. Germline CDR1 reads SGHTA; CDR2 reads FQGNSA. V shed 3 bases and J shed 9 bases, with 12 bases lying between them. This CDR3 region has 14 residues. CDR3 in amino acids: CASSFSWAGSPLHF. The DNA for the CDR3 is TGTGCCAGCAGCTTTTCATGGGCTGGTTCACCCCTCCACTTT. The full variable domain, its missing parts supplied by reference TRBV7-2 and TRBJ1-6, is GAGVSQSPSNKVTEKGKDVELRCDPISGHTALYWYRQSLGQGLEFLIYFQGNSAPDKSGLPSDRFSAERTGGSVSTLTIQRTQQEDSAVYLCASSFSWAGSPLHFGNGTRLTVT.

This chain connects TRBV9 to TRBJ1-2; D is uncertain. Trimming took 0 bases from V and 0 from J, leaving 9 bases between them. The CDR3 runs 15 residues. Germline V gene sequence: CDR1 SGDLS, CDR2 YYNGEE. The CDR3 bases are TGTGCCAGCAGCGTAGTAGCAAGCTCTAACTATGGCTACACCTTC. Amino acids: CASSVVASSNYGYTF.